This TCR beta chain was documented in a study of naive and memory T cell subsets. Amplification of ligated cDNA took four PCR rounds with SP2 and nested alpha and beta constant primers. Each CDR3 protein gets one entry after TCRdb re-called the 5' RACE reads with MiXCR. The sample yields tens of thousands of distinct CDR3 sequences, around 7.3% seen once. An oligonucleotide containing a UMI was ligated to the 3' end of TCR cDNA. RNA was extracted from roughly 2.5 ml of whole blood of healthy adults. Unsorted total RNA, about 1 to 1000 ng, was DNase treated before reverse transcription. Trimming took 5 bases from V and 3 from J, leaving 10 bases between them. This CDR3 contains 13 residues. A few counts support this clonotype.

V usage is TRBV12-3 or TRBV12-4 and J usage is TRBJ2-5; D gene ambiguous. This TCR was recovered from a female donor in good health. The CDR3 nucleotides are TGTGCCAGCAGTCCCCGACTTAAAGAGACCCAGTACTTC. It specifies CASSPRLKETQYF.